What follows are 2 T cell receptor beta chains derived from one specimen sequenced in a study of blood T cell repertoires in COVID-19. Sequencing was performed with immunoSEQ multiplex PCR; in TCRdb, only in-frame clones are kept and a portion is missing. Here the sample spans over 200,000 clones, approximately 90% being singletons. The sample was peripheral blood. These receptors all stem from a man in his fifties or sixties with COVID-19, enrolled during active disease.

In this sample, this clone turned up a few times. V is TRBV4-2 and J is TRBJ1-2; weak D call: TRBD1 (6 bases). The germline CDR1 and CDR2 sequences are LGHNA and YNFKEQ. Trimming took 1 base from V and 4 from J, leaving 13 bases between them. This CDR3 spans 15 amino acids. CDR3 region: CASSQGDAGAYGYTF. The DNA for the CDR3 is TGTGCCAGCAGCCAAGGTGATGCAGGGGCCTATGGCTACACCTTC.

This sequence joins TRBV29-1 and TRBJ1-1, with D perhaps matching TRBD1 (5 bases). Trimming left V 7 bases short and J 0 bases short, with 27 bases between. The V gene's germline CDR1 is SQVTM and CDR2 ANQGSEA. The CDR3 has 18 residues. CDR3 region: CSALGGEEGSIMNTEAFF. The CDR3 DNA follows: TGCAGCGCCCTAGGAGGGGAGGAGGGGTCAATCATGAACACTGAAGCTTTCTTT.